This T cell receptor (beta chain) was recovered during a study of blood T cell repertoires in COVID-19 (dated by TCRdb to about 2020). A note on the overall study: The collaborator samples originated in the United States, Italy and Spain and spanned the acute and convalescent phases of COVID-19. The prospective study material was composed of cDNA or gDNA derived from T cells, B-cell-depleted T cells, or PBMCs. The dataset comprised deeply sampled blood TCRbeta repertoires from subjects exposed to, actively infected with, or recovered from COVID-19. The repertoires were released in a freely available public database intended as a resource for research on the immune response to SARS-CoV-2. The samples were drawn from two sources: the first 160 participants of the ongoing ImmuneRACE study, and approximately 1,300 subjects contributed by 6 global collaborators. A de-identified subject ID, COVID-19 status, age in years and sex were almost always included in the sample metadata. Where available, HLA class I and class II types were obtained from metadata supplied by the sample provider rather than from assay-based typing.

Participants in the prospective study were enrolled through a virtual design, were aged 18 to 89 years, and lived in some 24 United States geographic areas. To assign participants to cohorts, the prospective study relied on clinical history that participants themselves reported in a screening survey and a study questionnaire. Exposed participants had been in contact with someone with a PCR-confirmed or clinician-diagnosed COVID-19 case within 2 weeks of study entry. Mobile phlebotomists in the prospective study collected whole blood, serum and a nasopharyngeal or oropharyngeal swab from every participant. Participants in the prospective study had the option to provide additional blood draws and questionnaires over a roughly 2-month period. Blood samples from the prospective study were shipped frozen or at room temperature prior to DNA extraction. This clone was counted between two and nine times. Its recognized antigen is unknown. No base-level quality is on record; no much larger clone is a single base apart.

The paper's findings and limits, for the study overall: How much clinical and demographic metadata was included differed by source and by participant, and the metadata was provided uncurated.

The immunoSEQ Assay, a bias-controlled multiplex PCR, was used to amplify TCRbeta CDR3 regions from genomic DNA. As for the authors' bioinformatics: Within the assay, amplification of reference gene primers was used to estimate how many nucleated cells each sample contained. To quantify the absolute abundance of each unique TCRbeta CDR3 rearrangement, sequence reads were collapsed and filtered. For each sample, productive Simpson clonality was calculated as the square root of Simpson's diversity index over productive rearrangements. Sourced from immuneACCESS, this table was stored by TCRdb with only in-frame sequences that have V and J called. A share of the clones is absent; for the studies checked, an unresolved V gene accounts for under half, and the remainder has no known explanation. That table is the source of V, J and clone size, and D and trimming were worked out from the DNA. A total of about 180,000 clones appear in this sample, approximately 80% of them only once. Of the sample, approximately 15% falls within the top ten clones.

Sequencing input: PBMCs or T cells enriched from blood (not recorded which). The receptor was isolated from a man between 60 and 75 years old who had been exposed to COVID-19.

The CDR3 region reads CASSRQGSNQPQHF. The DNA sequence reads TGTGCCAGCAGCAGACAGGGTAGCAATCAGCCCCAGCATTTT. This sequence uses TRBV7-2 and TRBJ1-5; 7 nucleotides in the junction match TRBD1. Via the germline V gene, CDR1 is SGHTA and CDR2 FQGNSA. The CDR3, from cysteine to phenylalanine, totals 14 residues. The kept DNA is CDR3 alone, 42 bases in frame from the first base. Here V drops 5 bases and J drops 0 bases, and the junction holds 1 base not matched to any gene.